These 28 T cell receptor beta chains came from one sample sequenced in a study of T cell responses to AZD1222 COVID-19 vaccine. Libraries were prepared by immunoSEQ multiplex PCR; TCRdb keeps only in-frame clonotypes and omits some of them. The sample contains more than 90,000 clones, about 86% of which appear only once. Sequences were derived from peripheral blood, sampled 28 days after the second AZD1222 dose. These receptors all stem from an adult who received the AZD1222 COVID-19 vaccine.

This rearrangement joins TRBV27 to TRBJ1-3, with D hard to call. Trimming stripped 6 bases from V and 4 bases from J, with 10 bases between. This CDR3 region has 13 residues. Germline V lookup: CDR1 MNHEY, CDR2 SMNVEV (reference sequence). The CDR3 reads CASSFRHGNTIYF. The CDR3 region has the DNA TGTGCCAGCAGCTTTCGGCACGGAAACACCATATATTTT.

The CDR3 DNA reads TGTGCCAGCAGCGGGGCAGGGATGAACACTGAAGCTTTCTTT. Protein: CASSGAGMNTEAFF. This chain uses TRBV13 with TRBJ1-1; the D gene is possibly TRBD1 (5 bases). Germline assignment: CDR1 PRHDT and CDR2 FYEKMQ (reference sequence). This CDR3 is built from 14 residues. Trimming pared 5 bases from V and 0 bases from J, leaving 10 bases between.

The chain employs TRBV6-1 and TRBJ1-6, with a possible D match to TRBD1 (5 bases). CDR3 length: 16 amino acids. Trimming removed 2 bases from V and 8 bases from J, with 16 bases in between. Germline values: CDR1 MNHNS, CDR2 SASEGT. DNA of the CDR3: TGTGCCAGCAGTGAATCCCGGGGCTCATGGCATTCACCCCTCCACTTT. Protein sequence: CASSESRGSWHSPLHF.

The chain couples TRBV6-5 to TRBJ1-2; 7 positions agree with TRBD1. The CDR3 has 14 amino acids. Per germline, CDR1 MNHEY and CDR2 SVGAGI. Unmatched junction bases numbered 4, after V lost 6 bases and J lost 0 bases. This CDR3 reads CASRSTGSNYGYTF. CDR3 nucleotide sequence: TGTGCCAGCAGATCGACAGGGTCTAACTATGGCTACACCTTC.

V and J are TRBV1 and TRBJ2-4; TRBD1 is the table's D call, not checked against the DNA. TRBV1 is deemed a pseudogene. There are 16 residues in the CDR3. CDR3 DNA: TGCACCAGCAGCCAACAGGGATTACTAGCCAAAAACATTCAGTACTTC. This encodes CTSSQQGLLAKNIQYF.

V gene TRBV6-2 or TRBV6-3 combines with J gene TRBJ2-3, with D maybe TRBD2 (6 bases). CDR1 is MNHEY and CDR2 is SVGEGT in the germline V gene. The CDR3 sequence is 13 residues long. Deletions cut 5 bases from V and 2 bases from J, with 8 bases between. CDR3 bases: TGTGCCAGCAGTATAGCGGACACAGATACGCAGTATTTT. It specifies CASSIADTDTQYF.

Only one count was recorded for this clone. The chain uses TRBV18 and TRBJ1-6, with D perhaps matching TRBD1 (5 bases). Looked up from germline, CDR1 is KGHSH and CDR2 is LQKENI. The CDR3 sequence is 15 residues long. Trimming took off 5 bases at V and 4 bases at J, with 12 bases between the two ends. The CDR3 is CASSTSTDYNSPLHF. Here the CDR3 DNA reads TGTGCCAGCTCAACATCGACAGATTATAATTCACCCCTCCACTTT.

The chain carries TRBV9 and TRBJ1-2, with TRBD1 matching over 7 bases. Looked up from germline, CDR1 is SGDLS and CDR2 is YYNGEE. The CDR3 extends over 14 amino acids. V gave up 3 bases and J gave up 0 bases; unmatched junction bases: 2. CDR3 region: CASSATGSNYGYTF. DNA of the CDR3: TGTGCCAGCAGCGCGACAGGGTCTAACTATGGCTACACCTTC.

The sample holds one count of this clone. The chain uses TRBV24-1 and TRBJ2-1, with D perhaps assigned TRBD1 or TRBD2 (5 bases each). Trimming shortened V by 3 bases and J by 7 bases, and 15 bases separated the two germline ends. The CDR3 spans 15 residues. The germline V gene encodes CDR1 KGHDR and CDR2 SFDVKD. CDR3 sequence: CATSDRGVGGNEQFF. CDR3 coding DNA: TGTGCCACCAGTGATCGAGGGGTAGGCGGGAATGAGCAGTTCTTC.

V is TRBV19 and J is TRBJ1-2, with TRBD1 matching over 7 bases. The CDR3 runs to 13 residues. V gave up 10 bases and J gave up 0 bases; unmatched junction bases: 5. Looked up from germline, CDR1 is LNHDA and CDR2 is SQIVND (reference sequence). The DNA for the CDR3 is TGTGCCACTAGGACAGGAGCTAACTATGGCTACACCTTC. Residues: CATRTGANYGYTF.

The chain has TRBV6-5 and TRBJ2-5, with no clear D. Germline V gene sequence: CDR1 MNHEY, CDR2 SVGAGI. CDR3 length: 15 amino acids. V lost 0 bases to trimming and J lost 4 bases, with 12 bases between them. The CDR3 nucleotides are TGTGCCAGCAGTTACTCGGGGTCGCCACCAGAGACCCAGTACTTC. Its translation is CASSYSGSPPETQYF.

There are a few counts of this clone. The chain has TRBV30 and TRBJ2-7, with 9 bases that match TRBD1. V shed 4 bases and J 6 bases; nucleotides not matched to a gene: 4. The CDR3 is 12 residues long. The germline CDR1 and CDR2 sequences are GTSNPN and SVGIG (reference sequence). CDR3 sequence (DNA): TGTGCCTGGAACAGGGGGCTCCCCGAGCAGTACTTC. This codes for CAWNRGLPEQYF.

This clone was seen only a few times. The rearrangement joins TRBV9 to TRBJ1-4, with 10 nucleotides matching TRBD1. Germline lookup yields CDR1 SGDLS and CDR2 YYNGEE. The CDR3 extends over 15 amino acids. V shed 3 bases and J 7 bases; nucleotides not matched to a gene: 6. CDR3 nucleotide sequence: TGTGCCAGCAGCGGGGGGACAGGGGAAGGTGAAAAACTGTTTTTT. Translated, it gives CASSGGTGEGEKLFF.

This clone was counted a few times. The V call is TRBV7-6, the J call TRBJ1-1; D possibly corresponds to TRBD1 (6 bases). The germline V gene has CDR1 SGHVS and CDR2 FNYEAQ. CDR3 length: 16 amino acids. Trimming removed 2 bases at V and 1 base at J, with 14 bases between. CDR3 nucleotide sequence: TGTGCCAGCAGCTTAAGCTCAGGGGTTTCGAACACTGAAGCTTTCTTT. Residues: CASSLSSGVSNTEAFF.

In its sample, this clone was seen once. In DNA, the CDR3 is TGTGCCAGCAGACAAGTGGGACTAGCGGGGGGGATGGCAGATACGCAGTATTTT. It yields the protein CASRQVGLAGGMADTQYF. The chain links TRBV7-9 to TRBJ2-3; 16 positions agree with TRBD2. Germline V gene lookup returns CDR1 SEHNR and CDR2 FQNEAQ (reference sequence). The CDR3 runs to 18 residues. Trimming took 6 bases from V and 4 from J; bases not matched to a gene: 10.

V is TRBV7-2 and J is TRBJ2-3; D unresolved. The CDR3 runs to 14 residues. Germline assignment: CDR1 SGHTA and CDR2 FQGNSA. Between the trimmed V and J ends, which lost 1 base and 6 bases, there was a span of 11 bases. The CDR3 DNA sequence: TGTGCCAGCAGCTTAGAAGGGCTGGTGGATACGCAGTATTTT. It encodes CASSLEGLVDTQYF.

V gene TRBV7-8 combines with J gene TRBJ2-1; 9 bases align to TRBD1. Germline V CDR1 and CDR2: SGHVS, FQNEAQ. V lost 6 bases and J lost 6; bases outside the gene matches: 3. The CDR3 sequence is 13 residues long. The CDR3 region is CASSLDRGNEQFF. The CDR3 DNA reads TGTGCCAGCAGTTTGGACAGGGGCAATGAGCAGTTCTTC.

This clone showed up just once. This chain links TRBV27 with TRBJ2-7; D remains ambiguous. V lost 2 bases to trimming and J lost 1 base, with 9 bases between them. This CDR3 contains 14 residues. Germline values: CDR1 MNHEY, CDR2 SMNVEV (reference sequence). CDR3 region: CASSLMLASYEQYF. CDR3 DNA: TGTGCCAGCAGTTTAATGCTGGCATCCTACGAGCAGTACTTC.

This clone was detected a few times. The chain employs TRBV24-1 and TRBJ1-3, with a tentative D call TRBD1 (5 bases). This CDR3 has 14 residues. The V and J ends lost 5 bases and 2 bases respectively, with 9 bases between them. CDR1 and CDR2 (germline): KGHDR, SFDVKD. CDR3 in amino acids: CATSAGPAGNTIYF. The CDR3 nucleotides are TGTGCCACCAGTGCGGGGCCCGCTGGAAACACCATATATTTT.

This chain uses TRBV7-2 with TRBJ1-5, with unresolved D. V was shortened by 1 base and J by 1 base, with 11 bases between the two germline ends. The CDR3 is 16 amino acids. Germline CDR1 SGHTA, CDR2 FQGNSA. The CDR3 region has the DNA TGTGCCAGCAGCTTAGGGGGTTTCGCGAGCAATCAGCCCCAGCATTTT. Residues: CASSLGGFASNQPQHF.

Here the CDR3 DNA reads TGTGCCTGGAGCCCGGGCCCCTCGGAAGCTTTCTTT. It specifies CAWSPGPSEAFF. The chain joins TRBV30 to TRBJ1-1; no definite D call. Germline CDR1 is GTSNPN and CDR2 is SVGIG (reference sequence). CDR3 length: 12 residues. V lost 3 bases, J lost 8 bases, and 13 bases lay in between.

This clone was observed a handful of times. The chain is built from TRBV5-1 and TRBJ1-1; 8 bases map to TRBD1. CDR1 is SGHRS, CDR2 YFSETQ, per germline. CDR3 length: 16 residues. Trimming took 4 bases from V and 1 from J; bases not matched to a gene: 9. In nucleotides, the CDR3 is TGCGCCAGCAGCCCATTTATGACAGGGGCGAACACTGAAGCTTTCTTT. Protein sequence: CASSPFMTGANTEAFF.

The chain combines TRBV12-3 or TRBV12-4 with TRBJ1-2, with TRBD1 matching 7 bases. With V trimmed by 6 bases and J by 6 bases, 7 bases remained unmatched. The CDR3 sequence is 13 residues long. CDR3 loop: CASRGSGTDGYTF. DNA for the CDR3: TGTGCCAGCAGGGGATCCGGGACAGATGGCTACACCTTC.

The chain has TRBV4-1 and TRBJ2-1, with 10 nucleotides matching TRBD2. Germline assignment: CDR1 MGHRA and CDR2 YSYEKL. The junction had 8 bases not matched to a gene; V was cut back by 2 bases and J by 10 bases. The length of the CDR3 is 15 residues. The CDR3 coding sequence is TGCGCCAGCAGCCAATCCAGCGGGGGGGCGGGAGAGCAGTTCTTC. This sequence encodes CASSQSSGGAGEQFF.

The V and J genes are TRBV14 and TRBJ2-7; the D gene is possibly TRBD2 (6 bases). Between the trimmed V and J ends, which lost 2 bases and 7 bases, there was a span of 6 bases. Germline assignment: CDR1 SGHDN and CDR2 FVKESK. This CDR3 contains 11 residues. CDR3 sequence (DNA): TGTGCCAGCAGCCAACGGGGGGAGCAGTACTTC. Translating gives CASSQRGEQYF.

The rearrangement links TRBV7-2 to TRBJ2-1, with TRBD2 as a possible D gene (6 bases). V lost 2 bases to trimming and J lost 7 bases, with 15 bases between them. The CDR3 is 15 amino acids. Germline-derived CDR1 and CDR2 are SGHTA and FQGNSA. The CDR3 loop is CASSLKVGRENEQFF. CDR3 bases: TGTGCCAGCAGCTTAAAGGTTGGGCGGGAAAATGAGCAGTTCTTC.

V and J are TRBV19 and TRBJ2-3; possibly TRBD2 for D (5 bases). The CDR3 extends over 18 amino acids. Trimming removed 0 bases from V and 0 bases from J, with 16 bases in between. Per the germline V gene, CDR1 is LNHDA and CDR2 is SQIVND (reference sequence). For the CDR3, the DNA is TGTGCCAGTAGTATAGATCTCCTCGGGGAGCGGAGCACAGATACGCAGTATTTT. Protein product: CASSIDLLGERSTDTQYF.

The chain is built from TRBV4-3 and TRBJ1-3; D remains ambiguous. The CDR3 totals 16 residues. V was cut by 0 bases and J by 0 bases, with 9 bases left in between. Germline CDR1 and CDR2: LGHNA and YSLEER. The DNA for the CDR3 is TGCGCCAGCAGCCAAGATGGGGTAGGCTCTGGAAACACCATATATTTT. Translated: CASSQDGVGSGNTIYF.